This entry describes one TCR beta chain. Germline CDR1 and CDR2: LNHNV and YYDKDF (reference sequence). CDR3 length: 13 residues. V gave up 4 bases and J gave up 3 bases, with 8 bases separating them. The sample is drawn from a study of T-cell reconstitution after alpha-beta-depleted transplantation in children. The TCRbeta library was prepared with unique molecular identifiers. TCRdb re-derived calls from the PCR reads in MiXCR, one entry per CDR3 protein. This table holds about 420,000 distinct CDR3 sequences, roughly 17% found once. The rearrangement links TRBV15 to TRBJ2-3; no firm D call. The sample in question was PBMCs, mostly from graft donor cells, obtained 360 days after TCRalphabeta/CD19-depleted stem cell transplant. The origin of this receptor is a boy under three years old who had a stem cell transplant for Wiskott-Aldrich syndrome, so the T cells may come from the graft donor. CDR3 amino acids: CATSMLGTDTQYF. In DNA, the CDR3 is TGTGCCACCAGCATGCTAGGGACAGATACGCAGTATTTT. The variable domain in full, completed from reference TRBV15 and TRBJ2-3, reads DAMVIQNPRYQVTQFGKPVTLSCSQTLNHNVMYWYQQKSSQAPKLLFHYYDKDFNNEADTPDNFQSRRPNTSFCFLDIRSPGLGDTAMYLCATSMLGTDTQYFGPGTRLTVL.